This T cell receptor beta chain appears in the sequencing data of a study of cytomegalovirus exposure and HLA in healthy donors. At the level of the study: Around 78 million unique TCRs, all from HLA-typed donors, were included in an early release of the data. Study observations and caveats: Several of the most significant clusters were apparently associated with common viral pathogens in a later analysis. When presence/absence was analysed, sequencing depth was taken to be roughly uniform across donors.

This CDR3 comprises 15 residues. V was pared by 0 bases and J by 9 bases, with 3 bases of the junction left unmatched. Germline CDR1 reads SGHRS; CDR2 reads YFSETQ. With 60 Vbeta and 13 Jbeta primers, the PCR was carried out. Data came from immunoSEQ multiplex PCR; TCRdb stores just in-frame clones and leaves some out. In the table there are some 150,000 clones, over 80% of which are singletons. To note about this clone: Its matching antigen is unknown.

The chain uses TRBV5-1 and TRBJ2-1; TRBD2 matches 13 bases. Sequencing used PBMCs. The source of this sequence is a woman younger than 30 in good health and CMV-seronegative. The CDR3 region is CASSLGLAGGGEQFF. The CDR3 DNA is TGCGCCAGCAGCTTGGGACTAGCGGGGGGCGGTGAGCAGTTCTTC.